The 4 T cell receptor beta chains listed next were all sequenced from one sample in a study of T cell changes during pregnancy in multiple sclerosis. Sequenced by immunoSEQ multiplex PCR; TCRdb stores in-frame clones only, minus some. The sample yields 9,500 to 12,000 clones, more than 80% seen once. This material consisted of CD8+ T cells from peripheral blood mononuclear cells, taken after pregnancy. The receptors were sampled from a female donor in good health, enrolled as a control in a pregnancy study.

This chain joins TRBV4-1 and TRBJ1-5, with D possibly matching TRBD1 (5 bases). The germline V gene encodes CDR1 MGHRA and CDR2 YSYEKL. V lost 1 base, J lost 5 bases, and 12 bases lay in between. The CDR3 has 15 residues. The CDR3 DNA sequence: TGCGCCAGCAGCCAAGTGGTGGGGGGGGATCAGCCCCAGCATTTT. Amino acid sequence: CASSQVVGGDQPQHF.

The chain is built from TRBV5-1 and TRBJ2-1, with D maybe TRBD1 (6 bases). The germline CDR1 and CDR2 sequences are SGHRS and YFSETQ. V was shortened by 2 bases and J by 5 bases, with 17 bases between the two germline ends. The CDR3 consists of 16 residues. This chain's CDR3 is CASSFLTGQQNNEQFF. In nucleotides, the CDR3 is TGCGCCAGCAGCTTCCTAACAGGGCAGCAGAACAATGAGCAGTTCTTC.

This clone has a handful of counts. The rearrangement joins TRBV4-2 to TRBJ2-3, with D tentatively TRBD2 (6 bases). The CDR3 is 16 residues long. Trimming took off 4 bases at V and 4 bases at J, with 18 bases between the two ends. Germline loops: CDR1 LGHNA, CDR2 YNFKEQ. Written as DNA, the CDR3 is TGTGCCAGCAGCCCTAAAACAGGTTCGGGGGCAGATACGCAGTATTTT. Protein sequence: CASSPKTGSGADTQYF.

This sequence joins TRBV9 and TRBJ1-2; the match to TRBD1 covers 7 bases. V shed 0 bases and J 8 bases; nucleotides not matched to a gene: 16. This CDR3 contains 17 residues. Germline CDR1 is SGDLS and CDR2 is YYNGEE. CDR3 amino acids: CASSVVGNRGPLEGYTF. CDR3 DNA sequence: TGTGCCAGCAGCGTAGTGGGAAACAGGGGTCCATTGGAGGGCTACACCTTC. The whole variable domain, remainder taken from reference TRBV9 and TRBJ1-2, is DSGVTQTPKHLITATGQRVTLRCSPRSGDLSVYWYQQSLDQGLQFLIQYYNGEERAKGNILERFSAQQFPDLHSELNLSSLELGDSALYFCASSVVGNRGPLEGYTFGSGTRLTVV.